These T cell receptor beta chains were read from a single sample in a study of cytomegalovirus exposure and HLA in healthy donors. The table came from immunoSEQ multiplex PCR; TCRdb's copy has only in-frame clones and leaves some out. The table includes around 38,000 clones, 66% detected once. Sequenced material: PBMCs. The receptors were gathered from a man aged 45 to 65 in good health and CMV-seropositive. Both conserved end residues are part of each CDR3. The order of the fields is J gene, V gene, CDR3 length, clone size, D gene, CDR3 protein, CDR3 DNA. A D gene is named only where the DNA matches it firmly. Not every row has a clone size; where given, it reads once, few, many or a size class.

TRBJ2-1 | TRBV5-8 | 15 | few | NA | CASSSAPRGVNEQFF | TGTGCCAGCAGCTCGGCTCCCAGGGGCGTCAATGAGCAGTTCTTC
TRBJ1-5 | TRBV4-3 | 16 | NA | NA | CACSQDLGLRNQPQHF | TGCGCCTGCAGCCAAGATCTGGGACTACGGAATCAGCCCCAGCATTTT
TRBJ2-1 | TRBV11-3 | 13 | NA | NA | CASSAPSSGEQFF | TGTGCCAGCAGCGCGCCAAGCTCGGGTGAGCAGTTCTTC
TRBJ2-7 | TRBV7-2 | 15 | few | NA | CASSLEPYAYYEQYF | TGTGCCAGCAGCTTAGAACCGTACGCGTACTACGAGCAGTACTTC
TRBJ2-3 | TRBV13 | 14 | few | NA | CASSNRRVIGTQYF | TGTGCCAGCAGCAATAGGAGGGTCATCGGTACGCAGTATTTT
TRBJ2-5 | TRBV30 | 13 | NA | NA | CAWSVSGRETQYF | TGTGCCTGGAGTGTATCGGGTCGGGAGACCCAGTACTTC
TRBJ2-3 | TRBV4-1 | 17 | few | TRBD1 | CASSPLPGTGRTDTQYF | TGCGCCAGCAGCCCTCTTCCCGGGACAGGGAGGACAGATACGCAGTATTTT
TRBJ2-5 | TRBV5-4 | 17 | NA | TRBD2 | CASSLGGLAGGKETQYF | TGTGCCAGCAGCCTGGGGGGGTTGGCGGGGGGGAAAGAGACCCAGTACTTC
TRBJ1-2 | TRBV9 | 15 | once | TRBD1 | CASSVDRGHGDGYTF | TGTGCCAGCAGCGTAGACAGGGGGCATGGGGATGGCTACACCTTC
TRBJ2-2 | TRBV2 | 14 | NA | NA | CASSSGRNTGELFF | TGTGCCAGCTCGTCGGGAAGGAACACCGGGGAGCTGTTTTTT
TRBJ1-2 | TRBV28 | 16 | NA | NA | CASSLEPTAGVDGYTF | TGTGCCAGCAGTTTAGAACCCACGGCAGGGGTGGATGGCTACACCTTC
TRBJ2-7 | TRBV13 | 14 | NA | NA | CASSLRSGFHEQYF | TGTGCCAGCAGCTTACGATCGGGGTTTCACGAGCAGTACTTC
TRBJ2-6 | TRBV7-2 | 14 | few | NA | CASTRSSGANVLTF | TGTGCCAGCACTCGGTCCTCTGGGGCCAACGTCCTGACTTTC
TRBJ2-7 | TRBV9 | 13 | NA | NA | CASSVETKGEQYF | TGTGCCAGCAGCGTAGAAACCAAGGGGGAGCAGTACTTC
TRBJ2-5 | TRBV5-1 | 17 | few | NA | CASSLYGGPRLQETQYF | TGCGCCAGCAGCTTGTACGGAGGCCCCAGACTTCAAGAGACCCAGTACTTC
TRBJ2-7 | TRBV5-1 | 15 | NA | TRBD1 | CASSTLGQGTYEQYF | TGCGCCAGCAGCACCTTGGGACAGGGGACGTACGAGCAGTACTTC
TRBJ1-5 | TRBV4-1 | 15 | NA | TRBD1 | CASSQAPGQNQPQHF | TGCGCCAGCAGCCAGGCACCGGGACAGAATCAGCCCCAGCATTTT
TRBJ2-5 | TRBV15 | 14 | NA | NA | CATSATYEQETQYF | TGTGCCACCAGCGCCACCTACGAACAAGAGACCCAGTACTTC
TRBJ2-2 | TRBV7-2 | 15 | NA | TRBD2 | CASSLGGGGPRELFF | TGTGCCAGCAGCTTAGGGGGCGGGGGTCCAAGGGAGCTGTTTTTT
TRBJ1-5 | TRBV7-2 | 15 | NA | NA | CASSGSGSWDQPQHF | TGTGCCAGCAGCGGCTCCGGGAGCTGGGATCAGCCCCAGCATTTT
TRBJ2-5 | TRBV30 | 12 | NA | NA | CAWKLASQTQYF | TGTGCCTGGAAACTAGCCAGCCAGACCCAGTACTTC
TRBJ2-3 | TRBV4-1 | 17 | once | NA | CASSPTYLRGEADTQYF | TGCGCCAGCAGTCCAACCTACCTTAGAGGAGAGGCAGATACGCAGTATTTT
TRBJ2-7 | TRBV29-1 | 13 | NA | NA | CSVEGDRPYEQYF | TGCAGCGTTGAAGGCGACAGACCTTACGAGCAGTACTTC
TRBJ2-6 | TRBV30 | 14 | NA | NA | CAWSGQDGANVLTF | TGTGCCTGGAGTGGACAGGATGGGGCCAACGTCCTGACCTTC
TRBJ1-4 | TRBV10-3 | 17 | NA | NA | CAISEGGQYATNEKLFF | TGTGCCATCAGTGAGGGGGGACAATATGCAACTAATGAAAAACTGTTTTTT
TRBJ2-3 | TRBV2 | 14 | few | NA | CASRSGTSTDTQYF | TGTGCCAGCAGGAGCGGAACTAGCACAGATACGCAGTATTTT
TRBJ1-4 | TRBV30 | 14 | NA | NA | CAWSAGLANEKLFF | TGTGCCTGGAGTGCGGGTTTGGCTAATGAAAAACTGTTTTTT
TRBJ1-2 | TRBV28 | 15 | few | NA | CASSLNRAGDYGYTF | TGTGCCAGCAGTTTAAATCGGGCGGGCGACTATGGCTACACCTTC
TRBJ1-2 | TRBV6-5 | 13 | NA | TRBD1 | CASKTGVGYGYTF | TGTGCCAGCAAGACAGGGGTCGGCTATGGCTACACCTTC
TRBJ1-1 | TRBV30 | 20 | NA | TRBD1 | CAWSINRQGARRLMNTEAFF | TGTGCCTGGAGTATAAACAGACAGGGGGCGCGAAGGTTAATGAACACTGAAGCTTTCTTT
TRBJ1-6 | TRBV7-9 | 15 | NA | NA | CASSPSSSYNSPLHF | TGTGCCAGCAGCCCGTCGAGCTCCTATAATTCACCCCTCCACTTT
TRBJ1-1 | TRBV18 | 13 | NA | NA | CASSPPGNTEAFF | TGTGCCAGCTCACCGCCGGGGAACACTGAAGCTTTCTTT
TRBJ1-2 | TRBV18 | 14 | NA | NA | CASSPGFWSYGYTF | TGTGCCAGCTCACCCGGGTTCTGGAGCTATGGCTACACCTTC
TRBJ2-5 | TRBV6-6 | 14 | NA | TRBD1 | CASSSTGLRETQYF | TGTGCCAGCAGTTCGACAGGGTTGAGGGAGACCCAGTACTTC
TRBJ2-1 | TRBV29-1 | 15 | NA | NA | CSVVGEPGFPNEQFF | TGCAGCGTTGTCGGAGAACCAGGGTTTCCAAATGAGCAGTTCTTC
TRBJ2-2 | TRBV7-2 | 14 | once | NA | CASSLGLTTGELFF | TGTGCCAGCAGCCTAGGACTTACCACCGGGGAGCTGTTTTTT
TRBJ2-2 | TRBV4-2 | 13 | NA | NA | CASSSASTGELFF | TGTGCCAGCAGCTCCGCGAGCACCGGGGAGCTGTTTTTT
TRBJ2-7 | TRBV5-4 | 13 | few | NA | CASSLGASYEQYF | TGTGCCAGCAGCCTGGGGGCGAGCTACGAGCAGTACTTC